This T cell receptor (beta chain) was recovered during a study of blood T cell repertoires in COVID-19. Across the whole study: From the United States, Italy and Spain came samples of acute and convalescent COVID-19.

Germline V CDR1 and CDR2: MNHEY, SVGAGI. Trimming shortened V by 0 bases and J by 2 bases, and 7 bases separated the two germline ends. CDR3 length: 14 residues. Authors' processing steps: Amplification of reference gene primers provided the estimated nucleated cell counts. Sequencing used immunoSEQ multiplex PCR; TCRdb keeps in-frame clones, though not all of them. Clone size and V and J calls were adopted from that table, with D and trimming inferred from the DNA. The profile shows 250,000 to 350,000 clones, about 91% of them singletons. The receptor was derived from a woman aged 60-75 years with acute or convalescent COVID-19. The sample taken for sequencing was peripheral blood. The chain carries TRBV6-5 and TRBJ1-1, with unresolved D. The CDR3 loop reads CASSYSEINTEAFF. CDR3 coding DNA: TGTGCCAGCAGTTACTCAGAGATTAACACTGAAGCTTTCTTT.